The T cell receptor (beta chain) described here comes from a study of PD-1 blockade in classical Hodgkin lymphoma. Study results and caveats: A significant rise in TCR diversity was seen by C4D1 for CD4+ cells but not for CD8+ cells. Causes of the repertoire differences remain undefined, possibly disease activity or prior therapy. Newly diagnosed patients had diversity similar to the baseline diversity of complete responders. Baseline TCR diversity was reportedly lower in newly diagnosed patients than in healthy donors. It was reported as lower still in relapsed/refractory patients.

V lost 1 base, J lost 2 bases, and 9 bases lay in between. This CDR3 spans 15 amino acids. Germline loops: CDR1 SGHVS, CDR2 FQNEAQ. With no exception, relapse followed autologous stem cell transplantation in all patients, and brentuximab vedotin exposure varied. Details on this clone: Its matching antigen is unknown.

Clones were read by immunoSEQ multiplex PCR, and TCRdb kept only the in-frame ones, dropping some. The table includes over 85,000 clones, roughly 76% detected once. This receptor was obtained from a human donor with classical Hodgkin lymphoma. The J gene is TRBJ2-1, the V gene TRBV7-8; D is possibly TRBD1 or TRBD2 (6 bases each). The material sequenced was peripheral blood mononuclear cells (PBMCs), taken before the second cycle of nivolumab. CDR3 sequence (DNA): TGTGCCAGCAGCTTAGTGGGGGGCCCCTACAATGAGCAGTTCTTC. This sequence encodes CASSLVGGPYNEQFF. Drawing the rest from reference TRBV7-8 and TRBJ2-1, the complete variable domain is GAGVSQSPRYKVAKRGQDVALRCDPISGHVSLFWYQQALGQGPEFLTYFQNEAQLDKSGLPSDRFFAERPEGSVSTLKIQRTQQEDSAVYLCASSLVGGPYNEQFFGPGTRLTVL.